This T cell receptor (beta chain) comes out of a study of radiotherapy plus CTLA-4 blockade in lung cancer. Generated by immunoSEQ multiplex PCR, the TCRdb table keeps only in-frame clones and is missing some. In the table there are 70,000 to 95,000 clones, about 80% of which are singletons. J lost 6 bases, V lost 6 bases, and 2 bases had no gene match. CDR3 length: 13 residues. CDR1 is MDHEN, CDR2 SYDVKM, per germline. The sequence came from a human donor with non-small cell lung cancer that progressed on radiotherapy plus ipilimumab. The sample in question was peripheral blood, obtained from a patient treated with radiotherapy plus ipilimumab. This chain uses TRBV28 with TRBJ1-1, with TRBD1 identical over 12 bases. The CDR3 DNA is TGTGCCAGCAGGGGACAGGGGGCTGCTGAAGCTTTCTTT. This gives the protein CASRGQGAAEAFF.